This TCR beta chain was identified during a study of T cells after yellow fever vaccination. Only a few counts were recorded for this clonotype. The germline gives CDR1 MNHEY, CDR2 SVGEGT. The ends were cut back, 1 base at V and 2 bases at J, with 12 bases in the middle. This CDR3 comprises 16 residues. TCR cDNA, made by 5'RACE template switching, carried an added universal primer site and UMIs. TCRdb recomputed calls from the 5' RACE reads with MiXCR, one row per CDR3 protein. The sample lists about 130,000 distinct CDR3 sequences, roughly 6.7% occurring once. This TCR came from a man between 18 and 35 years old who received the YFV17D yellow fever vaccine. This material consisted of CD4+ T cells sorted from PBMCs, taken less than 11 days after the first yellow fever vaccination. The chain combines TRBV6-2 or TRBV6-3 with TRBJ1-3; no definite D call. The CDR3 loop is CASSYYPRGAGNTIYF. The CDR3, as DNA: TGTGCCAGCAGTTACTATCCCCGCGGAGCTGGAAACACCATATATTTT.